The clone carrying this TCR beta chain came up a few times. The antigen is unknown. The data derive from a study of regulatory T cells in long-lasting Graves disease. In building TCR beta libraries, iRepertoire HTBI primers were used together with Arm-PCR of CDR3 regions. TCRdb redid the calling of the multiplex PCR reads with MiXCR, one entry per CDR3 protein. The repertoire holds about 530,000 distinct CDR3 sequences, roughly a sixth seen once, with around 25% in the top ten. Germline CDR1 SGHVS, CDR2 FQNEAQ. CDR3 length: 15 amino acids. V was trimmed by 4 bases and J by 4 bases, leaving 16 bases between them. Documented time point: newly diagnosed GD, antithyroid drugs for less than 3 months. With RNA extracted from PBMCs as input, the TCR library was made. Notes on the study in general: Persistent disease favored TRBV28, TRBJ1-2 and TRBJ2-5.

These data were likewise used in another study, on T cells in Graves' hyperthyroidism and ophthalmopathy. According to that study: Diagnosing involved the use of clinical symptoms, serum thyroxine and TRAb, thyroid ultrasound and orbital computed tomography. A first-round RT-PCR of the TCR CDR3 used the HTBI primer set.

The starting material was peripheral blood mononuclear cells (PBMCs), obtained at new diagnosis, from a patient treated with antithyroid drugs. The chain recombines TRBV7-8 with TRBJ1-1; no firm D call. The receptor was derived from a woman aged 35-60 years with Graves disease. Written as DNA, the CDR3 is TGTGCCAGCAGCTATTCGGACGGACCTGGCACTGAAGCTTTCTTT. It translates to CASSYSDGPGTEAFF.